A selection of T cell receptor beta chains follows, all from one sample in a study of HIV-infected patients and healthy controls. One entry per CDR3 protein, called by TCRdb with MiXCR from the 5' RACE reads. This sample has tens of thousands of distinct CDR3 sequences, with roughly a sixth found just once. Sequenced material: CD4+ T cells from blood. The receptors come from a human donor in good health. Both conserved end residues are part of each CDR3. A D gene is named only where the DNA matches it firmly. Not every row has a clone size; where given, it reads once, few, many or a size class.

j_call	d_call	v_call	clone_size	cdr3_nt	cdr3_aa
TRBJ2-2	TRBD2	TRBV14	NA	TGTGCCAGCAGCCTAGCGGGAGTGACCGGGGAGCTGTTTTTT	CASSLAGVTGELFF
TRBJ2-3	TRBD2	TRBV5-1	few	TGCGCCAGCAGCCAGTACACTAGCGGAAGCACAGATACGCAGTATTTT	CASSQYTSGSTDTQYF
TRBJ1-3	NA	TRBV7-2	NA	TGTGCCAGCAGCTGGGCCAGGGAGGACACCATATATTTT	CASSWAREDTIYF
TRBJ1-6	NA	TRBV20-1	NA	TGCAGTGCTAGAGTCGGGGCAGGACTGAGAGGATATTCACCCCTCCACTTT	CSARVGAGLRGYSPLHF
TRBJ2-3	NA	TRBV18	few	TGTGCCAGCTCACCCCCTCCGGGATATACGCAGTATTTT	CASSPPPGYTQYF
TRBJ2-1	NA	TRBV5-1	NA	TGCGCCAGCAGCTTTCCGGAGAGCTCCTACAATGAGCAGTTCTTC	CASSFPESSYNEQFF
TRBJ1-6	NA	TRBV14	NA	TGTGCCAGCAGACAACGAGGTGGAAGGTCACCCCTCCACTTT	CASRQRGGRSPLHF
TRBJ1-1	NA	TRBV10-3	many	TGTGCCATCAGTGAAGCAGGGAACACTGAAGCTTTCTTT	CAISEAGNTEAFF
TRBJ1-1	NA	TRBV7-9	many	TGTGCCAGCAGCTTGACAGAGTACACTGAAGCTTTCTTT	CASSLTEYTEAFF
TRBJ2-1	NA	TRBV12-3/TRBV12-4	NA	TGTGCCAGCAGCCAACAGGATGAGCAGTTCTTC	CASSQQDEQFF
TRBJ2-5	NA	TRBV7-2	NA	TGTGCCAGCAGAGGAGGACAGCAAGAGACCCAGTACTTC	CASRGGQQETQYF
TRBJ1-4	NA	TRBV30	NA	TGTGCCTCCCGGGCCCTGGAAAAACTGTTTTTT	CASRALEKLFF
TRBJ1-1	NA	TRBV27	NA	TGTGCCAGCCAGTTATGGGGAGGGTTTGATGAAGCTTTCTTT	CASQLWGGFDEAFF
TRBJ2-1	TRBD2	TRBV20-1	NA	TGCAGTGCTTCCCTGGGGCGGGGGGGCCACAATGAGCAGTTCTTC	CSASLGRGGHNEQFF
TRBJ1-1	NA	TRBV3-1	NA	TGTGCCAGCAGCCTAAAAGCTCCCCAGGGCGGACCGGCTTTCTTT	CASSLKAPQGGPAFF
TRBJ2-4	TRBD1	TRBV5-1	NA	TGCGCCAGCAGCAGAGGACAGGGAATGCTAGCCAAAAACATTCAGTACTTC	CASSRGQGMLAKNIQYF
TRBJ2-3	NA	TRBV7-2	many	TGTGCCAGCAGCTTAGCAGGGCTCGTCGATAGGACGCAGTATTTT	CASSLAGLVDRTQYF
TRBJ2-3	NA	TRBV10-3	NA	TGTGCCATCAGTGAGTCGGAAAGCACAGATACGCAGTATTTT	CAISESESTDTQYF
TRBJ2-3	NA	TRBV6-2/TRBV6-3	few	TGTGCCAGCAGCCCTATCGGGAAGACCACAGATACGCAGTATTTT	CASSPIGKTTDTQYF
TRBJ2-7	TRBD2	TRBV27	few	TGTGCCAGCAGTTTATCCAGCGGGAGGGCCAGCTCCTACGAGCAGTACTTC	CASSLSSGRASSYEQYF
TRBJ2-1	NA	TRBV29-1	NA	TGCAAAGTGTCAGGGAGCTCCTACAATGAGCAGTTCTTC	CKVSGSSYNEQFF
TRBJ2-7	NA	TRBV12-1	NA	TGTGCCAGCAGCTTTGTCTGGGAAAGCGAGCAGTACTTC	CASSFVWESEQYF
TRBJ1-4	TRBD1	TRBV19	NA	TGTGCCAGCCAGGGGGATAATGAAAAACTGTTTTTT	CASQGDNEKLFF
TRBJ1-4	NA	TRBV5-5	NA	TGTGCCAGCAGCTTGGGACACCTCCAAATTTGGGAAAAACTGTTTTTT	CASSLGHLQIWEKLFF
TRBJ2-1	TRBD2	TRBV12-3/TRBV12-4	many	TGTGCCAGCAGCCCGAGCGGGAACTCCTACAATGAGCAGTTCTTC	CASSPSGNSYNEQFF
TRBJ1-4	NA	TRBV19	few	TGTGCCACCTTAAAGCCAGCTACCGAAAAACTGTTTTTT	CATLKPATEKLFF
TRBJ2-5	NA	TRBV5-5	NA	TGTGCCAGCAGCACCACAGGGATCTTACCGGGGGAGACCCAGTACTTC	CASSTTGILPGETQYF
TRBJ2-1	NA	TRBV29-1	NA	TGCAGCGCCTTCTCCGGATACAATGAGCAGTTCTTC	CSAFSGYNEQFF
TRBJ2-1	NA	TRBV29-1	few	TGCAGCGTTGAACTAAGAGGGTTTGAGCAGTTCTTC	CSVELRGFEQFF
TRBJ2-7	NA	TRBV6-5	few	TGTGCCAGCAGTCCGACGCGGCACTACGAGCAGTACTTC	CASSPTRHYEQYF
TRBJ2-5	NA	TRBV7-2	medium-sized	TGTGCCAGCAGCTTAGGACTCCAAGAGACCCAGTACTTC	CASSLGLQETQYF
TRBJ1-2	NA	TRBV5-6	many	TGTGCCAGCAGCTTGTTTACAGGGAGGAGAGGGTATGGCTACACCTTC	CASSLFTGRRGYGYTF
TRBJ2-2	NA	TRBV29-1	few	TGCAGCGGATTCTTAGCGAACACCGGGGAGCTGTTTTTT	CSGFLANTGELFF
TRBJ2-3	TRBD2	TRBV29-1	NA	TGCAGCGTTCAAGCGGGAGGGCCCGATACGCAGTATTTT	CSVQAGGPDTQYF
TRBJ2-5	NA	TRBV10-3	few	TGTGCCACGAATCGCGGGGTAGAAGAGACCCAGTACTTC	CATNRGVEETQYF
TRBJ2-3	NA	TRBV24-1	NA	TGTGCCACCAACAGAGACGGCACAGATACGCAGTATTTT	CATNRDGTDTQYF
TRBJ2-7	NA	TRBV30	NA	TGTGCCTGGAGTAATTCCAGAGTGCAGTACTTC	CAWSNSRVQYF
TRBJ2-1	NA	TRBV28	few	TGTGCCAGCAGTTTGGGCAGGGTGAACGAGCAGTTCTTC	CASSLGRVNEQFF
TRBJ1-5	NA	TRBV3-1	NA	TGTGCCAGCAGCCCCGGTCGGGGGGTGACACAGCCCCAGCATTTT	CASSPGRGVTQPQHF
TRBJ1-5	NA	TRBV19	NA	TGTGCCAGTAGTATAGGGACGTCGCCCCAGCATTTT	CASSIGTSPQHF
TRBJ2-3	TRBD2	TRBV29-1	few	TGCAGCGTTACACTTCTAGCGGACCTGGGCGCTGATACGCAGTATTTT	CSVTLLADLGADTQYF
TRBJ1-1	NA	TRBV6-6	NA	TGTGCCAGCAGCCCCGGACGCGGGGGGTCTGAAGCTTTCTTT	CASSPGRGGSEAFF
TRBJ2-1	NA	TRBV7-2	many	TGTGCCAGCAGCCCAAGAGGGCGCCCCCCTTACAATGAGCAGTTCTTC	CASSPRGRPPYNEQFF
TRBJ2-6	TRBD1	TRBV14	once	TGTGCCAGCAGCCAGACAGGGTCATCTGGGGCCAACGTCCTGACTTTC	CASSQTGSSGANVLTF
TRBJ2-5	NA	TRBV6-1	few	TGTGCCACCCGGGCCTATGAGGAGACCCAGTACTTC	CATRAYEETQYF
TRBJ2-5	TRBD1	TRBV24-1	few	TGTGCCACCAGCCGGGACAGCGAGACCCAGTACTTC	CATSRDSETQYF
TRBJ1-1	NA	TRBV20-1	many	TGCAGTGCTAGGGGTCGGCTGAGGGAAGCTTTCTTT	CSARGRLREAFF
TRBJ2-2	TRBD2	TRBV7-2	NA	TGTGCCAGCAGCTTCGCCGGGACTAGCGGGGGGAACACCGGGGAGCTGTTTTTT	CASSFAGTSGGNTGELFF
TRBJ1-2	TRBD1	TRBV6-2/TRBV6-3	NA	TGTGCCAGCAGTTTCCGGACAGGACCCTCAGCCAACTATGGCTACACCTTC	CASSFRTGPSANYGYTF
TRBJ1-6	TRBD1	TRBV29-1	NA	TGCAGCGTTAGGACAGGGGAAGGTAATTCACCCCTCCACTTT	CSVRTGEGNSPLHF
TRBJ2-7	NA	TRBV5-5	few	TGTGCCAGCAGCACCCCACAGGGGAGGGGCGAGCAGTACTTC	CASSTPQGRGEQYF
TRBJ2-1	TRBD2	TRBV20-1	NA	TGCAGTGCTAGGACTAGCGGGAGGAGGGTCAATGAGCAGTTCTTC	CSARTSGRRVNEQFF
TRBJ1-1	TRBD1	TRBV30	NA	TGTGCCTGGAACAACCGGGACAGTAGAAGGAAGAACACTGAAGCTTTCTTT	CAWNNRDSRRKNTEAFF
TRBJ2-2	TRBD1	TRBV3-1	few	TGTGCCAGCAGCCAAGCCGCGCGACAGGGAGTAAAAGCGAACACCGGGGAGCTGTTTTTT	CASSQAARQGVKANTGELFF
TRBJ2-1	NA	TRBV5-1	NA	TGCGCCAGCAGCTGGCAGGGTATCAATGAGCAGTTCTTC	CASSWQGINEQFF